One sample yielded the 20 T cell receptor beta chains listed below, sequenced in a study of cytomegalovirus exposure and HLA in healthy donors. Produced via immunoSEQ multiplex PCR; TCRdb's table is partial and in-frame only. Altogether about 110,000 clones are present, more than 70% being singletons, with the ten largest covering approximately 2.3%. The sequenced sample consisted of PBMCs. The receptors shown here come from a woman aged 18 to 35 in good health and CMV-seronegative.

This clone has more than one count but fewer than ten. J is TRBJ1-2 and V is TRBV5-1, with 7 bases that match TRBD1. CDR3 size: 15 residues. Germline CDR1 is SGHRS and CDR2 is YFSETQ. The V segment lost 4 bases and the J segment 0 bases; nucleotides outside the gene matches: 6. CDR3 DNA: TGCGCCAGCAGCCCCTCGACAGGGTCTAACTATGGCTACACCTTC. Residues: CASSPSTGSNYGYTF.

This chain connects TRBV28 to TRBJ1-2, with a weak D call TRBD1 (6 bases). Trimming stripped 3 bases from V and 5 bases from J, with 19 bases between. From germline, CDR1 is MDHEN and CDR2 SYDVKM. This CDR3 region has 16 residues. The CDR3 nucleotides are TGTGCCAGCAGTTTTCCCGAGGACAGCGCCCTGTATGGCTACACCTTC. It codes for CASSFPEDSALYGYTF.

Comment on this clone: Distinct nucleotide sequences in the sample also encode this CDR3. The V gene is TRBV9, the J gene TRBJ2-2; D call uncertain. The V end was cut by 0 bases, the J end by 5 bases, with 5 bases between. The CDR3 contains 13 residues. CDR1 is SGDLS and CDR2 is YYNGEE in the germline V gene. DNA for the CDR3: TGTGCCAGCAGCGTAGTGTCAACCGGGGAGCTGTTTTTT. Protein sequence: CASSVVSTGELFF.

The genes are TRBV21-1 and TRBJ2-7; the D call of TRBD2 is as the table states it, not checked on the DNA. TRBV21-1 is annotated as a pseudogene. This CDR3 spans 15 amino acids. The CDR3 protein is CASSKVFGSSYEQYF. The CDR3 nucleotides are TGTGCCAGCAGCAAAGTATTCGGGAGCTCCTACGAGCAGTACTTC.

The CDR3 DNA reads TGTGCCAGCAGCCCTACGCGGGGGGCCTACGAGCAGTACTTC. Encoded protein: CASSPTRGAYEQYF. This rearrangement joins TRBV13 to TRBJ2-7, with 8 bases matching TRBD2. The CDR3 is 14 residues long. The ends lost 5 bases at V and 2 bases at J; junction bases unmatched: 5. The V gene's germline CDR1 is PRHDT and CDR2 FYEKMQ (reference sequence).

The gene calls are TRBV13 and TRBJ1-2; D not resolved. The CDR3 loop spans 14 amino acids. Looked up from germline, CDR1 is PRHDT and CDR2 is FYEKMQ (reference sequence). V gave up 1 base and J gave up 3 bases, with 9 bases separating them. The CDR3 here is CASSLAGRDYGYTF. The CDR3 DNA sequence: TGTGCCAGCAGCTTAGCTGGGAGGGACTATGGCTACACCTTC.

V and J are TRBV7-8 and TRBJ1-5; TRBD1 might be the D (5 bases). The V gene lost 1 base and the J gene lost 11 bases, with 12 bases spanning the gap. This CDR3 spans 13 amino acids. CDR1 is SGHVS and CDR2 is FQNEAQ in the germline V gene. Here the CDR3 reads CASSLGVRGAQHF. In DNA form, the CDR3 reads TGTGCCAGCAGCTTAGGGGTGCGGGGGGCCCAGCATTTT.

V is TRBV15 and J is TRBJ1-2; D unclear. Trimming stripped 0 bases from V and 4 bases from J, with 12 bases between. The CDR3 consists of 15 residues. Looked up from germline, CDR1 is LNHNV and CDR2 is YYDKDF (reference sequence). This CDR3 is CATSRDRGTFYGYTF. The DNA for the CDR3 is TGTGCCACCAGCAGAGACCGGGGAACTTTCTATGGCTACACCTTC. Using reference TRBV15 and TRBJ1-2 for the parts outside the CDR3, the full variable domain is DAMVIQNPRYQVTQFGKPVTLSCSQTLNHNVMYWYQQKSSQAPKLLFHYYDKDFNNEADTPDNFQSRRPNTSFCFLDIRSPGLGDTAMYLCATSRDRGTFYGYTFGSGTRLTVV.

The chain links TRBV20-1 to TRBJ2-5; a possible D gene is TRBD2 (6 bases). Germline V gene lookup returns CDR1 DFQATT and CDR2 SNEGSKA (reference sequence). Deletions cut 7 bases from V and 2 bases from J, with 8 bases between. This CDR3 spans 11 amino acids. Written as DNA, the CDR3 is TGCAGTGAGGGAGGTCAAGAGACCCAGTACTTC. It encodes CSEGGQETQYF.

Written as DNA, the CDR3 is TGTGCCAGCAGCACCTACAGGACAGGGGATGATGCCTACGAGCAGTACTTC. This codes for CASSTYRTGDDAYEQYF. J is TRBJ2-7 and V is TRBV11-2; 9 bases fit TRBD1. The CDR3 consists of 17 residues. Losses at the gene ends were 5 bases for V and 2 bases for J; bases not matched to a gene: 13. The germline V gene has CDR1 SGHAT and CDR2 FQNNGV.

The rearrangement joins TRBV18 to TRBJ1-3; TRBD1 aligns across 7 bases. The CDR3 runs to 14 residues. Looked up from germline, CDR1 is KGHSH and CDR2 is LQKENI. The ends lost 4 bases at V and 4 bases at J; junction bases unmatched: 4. The CDR3 sequence is CASSHGQVGNTIYF. CDR3 DNA: TGTGCCAGCTCACACGGACAGGTCGGAAACACCATATATTTT.

This rearrangement joins TRBV4-1 to TRBJ2-7; 7 positions agree with TRBD2. The V gene's germline CDR1 is MGHRA and CDR2 YSYEKL. Trimming at V came to 0 bases and at J to 0 bases, leaving 20 bases not matched to a gene. The CDR3 loop spans 21 amino acids. This CDR3 is CASSQDSAGCVGEGLSYEQYF. The CDR3 region has the DNA TGCGCCAGCAGCCAAGATTCCGCCGGCTGTGTAGGGGAGGGGCTCTCCTACGAGCAGTACTTC.

The chain links TRBV6-5 to TRBJ2-2; possible D gene TRBD2, 6 bases. V dropped 7 bases and J dropped 0 bases, with 12 bases sitting between them. The CDR3 runs 15 residues. Germline V gene data show CDR1 as MNHEY and CDR2 as SVGAGI. Written as DNA, the CDR3 is TGTGCCAGCACCCGCCGGGGGTCGAACACCGGGGAGCTGTTTTTT. Protein sequence: CASTRRGSNTGELFF.

The V call is TRBV4-1, the J call TRBJ1-1; tentative D call: TRBD1 (5 bases). Germline lookup yields CDR1 MGHRA and CDR2 YSYEKL. The CDR3 loop spans 14 amino acids. V was pared by 3 bases and J by 4 bases, with 12 bases between. This chain's CDR3 is CASSQVSDTTEAFF. The CDR3 DNA sequence: TGCGCCAGCAGCCAGGTTTCGGACACCACTGAAGCTTTCTTT.

In DNA, the CDR3 is TGCGCCAGCAGCCCCTCGTCCTCCGGGACAGGGGCCACCGGGGAGCTGTTTTTT. Its protein product is CASSPSSSGTGATGELFF. The chain couples TRBV5-1 to TRBJ2-2; 10 bases line up with TRBD1. CDR3 length: 18 residues. The germline V gene has CDR1 SGHRS and CDR2 YFSETQ. Losses at the gene ends were 4 bases for V and 4 bases for J; bases not matched to a gene: 13.

The chain couples TRBV7-9 to TRBJ1-2, with 9 bases fitting TRBD1. CDR1 and CDR2 from the germline V gene are SEHNR and FQNEAQ (reference sequence). This CDR3 region has 13 residues. The V and J ends lost 3 bases and 8 bases, in that order; junction bases with no gene match: 4. Written as DNA, the CDR3 is TGTGCCAGCAGCTTCTGGGACAGGGAGGGCTACACCTTC. Amino acid sequence: CASSFWDREGYTF.

V usage is TRBV11-1 and J usage is TRBJ2-3; unclear D gene. The germline V gene encodes CDR1 SGHAT and CDR2 FQDESV (reference sequence). This CDR3 has 13 residues. The V end lost 3 bases, the J end lost 1 base, and 5 bases lay between the germline ends. CDR3 loop: CASSFFGTDTQYF. Written as DNA, the CDR3 is TGTGCCAGCAGCTTTTTCGGCACAGATACGCAGTATTTT.

The chain combines TRBV5-1 with TRBJ1-2; tentative D call: TRBD1 (5 bases). The CDR3 contains 13 residues. V dropped 4 bases and J dropped 0 bases, with 7 bases sitting between them. Per germline, CDR1 SGHRS and CDR2 YFSETQ. The CDR3 DNA is TGCGCCAGCAGCCAGGGTCCTAACTATGGCTACACCTTC. It encodes CASSQGPNYGYTF.

The V and J genes are TRBV2 and TRBJ1-1; D is undetermined. V was trimmed by 0 bases and J by 7 bases, leaving 9 bases between them. This CDR3 spans 13 amino acids. Germline V gene sequence: CDR1 SNHLY, CDR2 FYNNEI. The DNA for the CDR3 is TGTGCCAGCAGTGAAGCGCGGCCGGTTGAAGCTTTCTTT. Encoded protein: CASSEARPVEAFF. Full variable domain (rest looked up from reference TRBV2 and TRBJ1-1): EPEVTQTPSHQVTQMGQEVILRCVPISNHLYFYWYRQILGQKVEFLVSFYNNEISEKSEIFDDQFSVERPDGSNFTLKIRSTKLEDSAMYFCASSEARPVEAFFGQGTRLTVV.

The gene calls are TRBV27 and TRBJ2-1; 11 bases agree with TRBD1. In germline, CDR1 is MNHEY, CDR2 SMNVEV (reference sequence). This CDR3 has 15 amino acids. After removal of 7 bases from V and 9 bases from J, the junction contained 11 bases not matched to a gene. In DNA form, the CDR3 reads TGTGCCAGCACTCTGGACAGGGGGCATGTTGGTGAGCAGTTCTTC. Translating it yields CASTLDRGHVGEQFF.